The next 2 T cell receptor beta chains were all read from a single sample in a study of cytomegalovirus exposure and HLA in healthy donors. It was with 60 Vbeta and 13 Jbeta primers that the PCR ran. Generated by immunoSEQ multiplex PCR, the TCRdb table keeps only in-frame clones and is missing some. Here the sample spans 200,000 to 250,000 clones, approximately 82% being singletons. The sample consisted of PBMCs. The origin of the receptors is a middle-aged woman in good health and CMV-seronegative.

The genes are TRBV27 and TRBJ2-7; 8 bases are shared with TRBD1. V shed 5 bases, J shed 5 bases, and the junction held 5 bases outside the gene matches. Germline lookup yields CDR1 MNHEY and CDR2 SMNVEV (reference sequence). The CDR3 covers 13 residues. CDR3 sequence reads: CASSEDRADEQYF. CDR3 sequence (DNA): TGTGCCAGCAGTGAGGACAGGGCAGACGAGCAGTACTTC.

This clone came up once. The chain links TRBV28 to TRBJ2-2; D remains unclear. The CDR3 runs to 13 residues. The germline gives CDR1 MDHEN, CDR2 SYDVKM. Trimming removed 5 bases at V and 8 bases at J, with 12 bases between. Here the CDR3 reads CASSPHGRGELFF. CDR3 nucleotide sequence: TGTGCCAGCAGTCCTCATGGGCGAGGGGAGCTGTTTTTT.